The clone carrying this T cell receptor (beta chain) has a single count. Using immunoSEQ multiplex PCR, the repertoire was profiled, and TCRdb retains in-frame clones only, with some absent. The table has roughly 340,000 clones, approximately 88% seen once; the top ten hold 3%. The data derive from a study of blood T cell repertoires in COVID-19. Germline lookup yields CDR1 ENHRY and CDR2 SYGVKD. V gave up 0 bases and J gave up 6 bases, with 11 bases separating them. CDR3 length: 14 residues. This receptor was obtained from a woman younger than 45 with COVID-19, enrolled during active disease. This sequence joins TRBV10-3 and TRBJ1-1, with D maybe TRBD1 (6 bases). Sequenced sample: peripheral blood. The DNA for the CDR3 is TGTGCCATCAGTGAGTCCGGGACACCGGCTGAAGCTTTCTTT. Translation gives CAISESGTPAEAFF.